These 16 T cell receptor beta chains originate from one sample sequenced in a study of blood T cell repertoires in COVID-19. TCRdb's table, derived via immunoSEQ multiplex PCR, lists solely in-frame clones and lacks some. This sample carries over 250,000 clones, around nine tenths of them seen once, and the ten largest clones take 2.6%. Sequencing was performed on PBMCs or T cells enriched from blood (not recorded which). The origin of the receptors is a woman aged 18-29 years who had recovered from COVID-19.

This clone came up once. This chain connects TRBV14 to TRBJ2-3; weak D call: TRBD2 (5 bases). In germline, CDR1 is SGHDN, CDR2 FVKESK. This CDR3 region has 16 residues. Trimming shortened V by 4 bases and J by 3 bases, and 17 bases separated the two germline ends. CDR3 in DNA: TGTGCCAGCAGCCTTTTCCGGGGTCAGAGTACAGATACGCAGTATTTT. Amino acid sequence: CASSLFRGQSTDTQYF.

The J gene is TRBJ1-4, the V gene TRBV6-5; D not certain. The germline V gene has CDR1 MNHEY and CDR2 SVGAGI. The V gene lost 8 bases and the J gene lost 3 bases, with 13 bases spanning the gap. CDR3 length: 14 residues. CDR3 in DNA: TGTGCCAGCGCGCCTAGCGGTTCTAATGAAAAACTGTTTTTT. Its protein is CASAPSGSNEKLFF.

The chain has TRBV25-1 and TRBJ2-1, with a tentative D call TRBD1 (6 bases). Germline lookup yields CDR1 MGHDK and CDR2 SYGVNS. Trimming shortened V by 4 bases and J by 0 bases, and 10 bases separated the two germline ends. The CDR3 is 15 amino acids. DNA for the CDR3: TGTGCCAGCAGTGCCAGGGGATACTCCTACAATGAGCAGTTCTTC. The encoded protein is CASSARGYSYNEQFF.

This clone was counted a few times. This chain links TRBV15 with TRBJ1-1; D gene uncertain. The CDR3 covers 14 residues. The ends were cut back, 2 bases at V and 0 bases at J, with 7 bases in the middle. The V gene's germline CDR1 is LNHNV and CDR2 YYDKDF (reference sequence). This CDR3 is CATSRYDMNTEAFF. DNA of the CDR3: TGTGCCACCAGCAGATATGACATGAACACTGAAGCTTTCTTT.

The chain couples TRBV19 to TRBJ1-1, with 12 bases identical to TRBD1. The CDR3 is made up of 18 amino acids. The V segment lost 5 bases and the J segment 3 bases; nucleotides outside the gene matches: 13. Germline V gene data show CDR1 as LNHDA and CDR2 as SQIVND (reference sequence). Here the CDR3 DNA reads TGTGCCAGTAGTGTAAGGGACAGGGGGCCCGCGGGGGACACTGAAGCTTTCTTT. As protein: CASSVRDRGPAGDTEAFF.

This sequence joins TRBV4-1 and TRBJ1-2; D is unresolved. Trimming cost V 0 bases and J 4 bases, with 12 bases left between them. Germline CDR1 is MGHRA and CDR2 is YSYEKL. CDR3 size: 15 residues. The CDR3 nucleotides are TGCGCCAGCAGCCAAGAGATGAGACTTCTCTATGGCTACACCTTC. As protein: CASSQEMRLLYGYTF.

J is TRBJ2-1 and V is TRBV7-2; TRBD2 aligns across 7 bases. Germline V gene data show CDR1 as SGHTA and CDR2 as FQGNSA. CDR3 length equals 18 residues. Germline trimming cut 1 base from V and 5 bases from J; bases unmatched to any gene: 14. The CDR3 here is CASSLVGLLFRTNNEQFF. In nucleotides, the CDR3 is TGTGCCAGCAGCTTAGTGGGACTATTGTTTAGGACGAACAATGAGCAGTTCTTC.

DNA of the CDR3: TGTGCCAGCAGTGCCCACCTCAAGGGTAGCGACTATGGCTACACCTTC. Its translation is CASSAHLKGSDYGYTF. The V call is TRBV27, the J call TRBJ1-2, with D unresolved. Per germline, CDR1 MNHEY and CDR2 SMNVEV (reference sequence). The CDR3 contains 16 residues. V was shortened by 5 bases and J by 3 bases, with 19 bases between the two germline ends.

This sequence joins TRBV6-2 or TRBV6-3 and TRBJ2-7, with 9 bases fitting TRBD1. Germline V gene data show CDR1 as MNHEY and CDR2 as SVGEGT. V shed 4 bases and J 1 base; nucleotides not matched to a gene: 5. This CDR3 comprises 15 residues. CDR3 in amino acids: CASSSAGTGSYEQYF. CDR3 nucleotide sequence: TGTGCCAGCAGTTCGGCCGGGACAGGGTCCTACGAGCAGTACTTC.

The rearrangement links TRBV4-3 to TRBJ2-6; D perhaps matches TRBD1 (5 bases). Germline V CDR1 and CDR2: LGHNA, YSLEER. V lost 2 bases and J lost 0, with 11 bases in between. This CDR3 has 17 residues. The DNA of the CDR3 is TGCGCCAGCAGCCAACGGACAAGGAACTCTGGGGCCAACGTCCTGACTTTC. Translation: CASSQRTRNSGANVLTF.

The chain's CDR3 is CASSSTSGRETSTDTQYF. The CDR3 DNA is TGTGCCAGCAGCTCCACTAGCGGGAGGGAAACTAGCACAGATACGCAGTATTTT. This rearrangement joins TRBV7-8 to TRBJ2-3; 13 nucleotides align to TRBD2. The trim removed 4 bases at V and 0 bases at J, leaving 7 bases unmatched. Per the germline V gene, CDR1 is SGHVS and CDR2 is FQNEAQ. The CDR3 runs 18 residues.

The genes are TRBV13 and TRBJ1-2; 7 positions agree with TRBD1. This CDR3 region has 13 residues. Germline V gene data show CDR1 as PRHDT and CDR2 as FYEKMQ (reference sequence). The trim removed 0 bases at V and 5 bases at J, leaving 0 bases unmatched. The CDR3 region is CASSLGQGYGYTF. The CDR3 DNA sequence: TGTGCCAGCAGCTTAGGACAGGGGTATGGCTACACCTTC.

In its sample, this clone was seen once. The chain joins TRBV27 to TRBJ2-5; TRBD1 might be the D (6 bases). The CDR3 covers 15 residues. CDR1 and CDR2 (germline): MNHEY, SMNVEV (reference sequence). Trimming shortened V by 5 bases and J by 7 bases, and 20 bases separated the two germline ends. The CDR3 here is CASSPSGQPWGTQYF. The DNA for the CDR3 is TGTGCCAGCAGTCCCTCAGGACAGCCCTGGGGGACCCAGTACTTC.

A single count supports this clone. The chain recombines TRBV2 with TRBJ2-1; TRBD2 matches 9 bases. In germline, CDR1 is SNHLY, CDR2 FYNNEI. V lost 5 bases and J lost 0; bases outside the gene matches: 8. There are 17 residues in the CDR3. The CDR3 loop reads CASSPNRLAASYNEQFF. For the CDR3, the DNA is TGTGCCAGCAGTCCAAACAGACTAGCGGCCTCCTACAATGAGCAGTTCTTC.

This sequence joins TRBV27 and TRBJ1-2; D is unclear. The CDR3 loop spans 13 amino acids. Germline V gene lookup returns CDR1 MNHEY and CDR2 SMNVEV (reference sequence). V lost 3 bases, J lost 10 bases, and 15 bases lay in between. CDR3 residues: CASSFTPAGPYTF. CDR3 sequence (DNA): TGTGCCAGCAGTTTCACCCCTGCTGGGCCCTACACCTTC.

The rearrangement uses TRBV5-5 and TRBJ1-3, with a tentative D call TRBD1 (6 bases). The length of the CDR3 is 17 residues. CDR1 is SGHKS, CDR2 YYEKEE, per germline (reference sequence). V shed 3 bases and J shed 0 bases, with 16 bases lying between them. The CDR3 sequence: CASSSNIGQRSGNTIYF. As DNA, the CDR3 is TGTGCCAGCAGCTCTAACATCGGACAGCGCTCTGGAAACACCATATATTTT.